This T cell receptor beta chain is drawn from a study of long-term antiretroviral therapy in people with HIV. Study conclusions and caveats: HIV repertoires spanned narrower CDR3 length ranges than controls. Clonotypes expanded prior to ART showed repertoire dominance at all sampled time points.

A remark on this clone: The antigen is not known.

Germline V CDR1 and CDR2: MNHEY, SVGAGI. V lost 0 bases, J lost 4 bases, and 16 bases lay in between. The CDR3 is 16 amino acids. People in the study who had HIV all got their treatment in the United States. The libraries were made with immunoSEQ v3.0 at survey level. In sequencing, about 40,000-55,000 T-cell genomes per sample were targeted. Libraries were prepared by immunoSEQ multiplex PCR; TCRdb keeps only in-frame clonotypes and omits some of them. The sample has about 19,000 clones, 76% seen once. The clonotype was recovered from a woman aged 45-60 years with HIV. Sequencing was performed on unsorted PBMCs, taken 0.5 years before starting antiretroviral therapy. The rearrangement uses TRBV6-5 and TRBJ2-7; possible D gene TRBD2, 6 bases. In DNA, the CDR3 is TGTGCCAGCAGTTACTCGAAAGGTCAGGGAGGATACGAGCAGTACTTC. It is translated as CASSYSKGQGGYEQYF.